This T cell receptor beta chain came from a study of CD4 T cells in relation to SARS-CoV-2 and coronaviruses. The overall study: Controls used an HIV-1 Nef peptide pool or no peptide.

The CDR3 runs to 14 residues. Germline CDR1 and CDR2: SGHDT and YYEEEE. The germline V and J ends were trimmed by 2 bases and 6 bases, with 11 bases remaining between them. Assay: immunoSEQ multiplex PCR; the TCRdb copy retains only in-frame clones and omits some. The sample holds approximately 15,000 clones; around four fifths are singletons and the top ten take roughly 18%. Sample share makes this clone medium-sized. Its specificity is not known. Before the COVID-19 pandemic, during about 2011-2019, CD4+ T cells were taken from unexposed donors. CD4+ T cells were isolated from the cells after around 9 days of culture.

The chain joins TRBV5-6 to TRBJ2-2; D is unresolved. The sample was CD4+ T cells from PBMCs, cultured in vitro. This sequence originates from a human donor in good health. Here the CDR3 DNA reads TGTGCCAGCAGCTTCCAGGTTTTACCCGGGGAGCTGTTTTTT. Protein sequence: CASSFQVLPGELFF.